One sample yielded the 22 T cell receptor beta chains listed below, sequenced in a study of blood T cell repertoires in COVID-19. Libraries were prepared by immunoSEQ multiplex PCR; TCRdb keeps only in-frame clonotypes and omits some of them. The sample holds about 170,000 clones, roughly 85% seen once. The source material was peripheral blood. All receptors come from a human donor with acute or convalescent COVID-19. The donor label of this sample is uncertain.

The rearrangement joins TRBV5-1 to TRBJ2-5; a possible D gene is TRBD1 (7 bases). CDR1 and CDR2 from the germline V gene are SGHRS and YFSETQ. This CDR3 is built from 16 residues. Trimming shortened V by 0 bases and J by 5 bases, and 17 bases separated the two germline ends. In DNA, the CDR3 is TGCGCCAGCAGCTTGGCCCCAGCACAGGGGAGGGAGACCCAGTACTTC. This encodes CASSLAPAQGRETQYF.

This chain uses TRBV5-4 with TRBJ2-3; the match to TRBD1 covers 9 bases. Trimming took 5 bases from V and 6 from J; bases not matched to a gene: 4. CDR3 length equals 13 residues. Germline V gene sequence: CDR1 SGHNT, CDR2 YYREEE (reference sequence). The CDR3 DNA sequence: TGTGCCAGCAGGCGGACAGGGGAGGATACGCAGTATTTT. This translates into CASRRTGEDTQYF. The full variable domain, in which reference TRBV5-4 and TRBJ2-3 provide the parts outside the CDR3, is ETGVTQSPTHLIKTRGQQVTLRCSSQSGHNTVSWYQQALGQGPQFIFQYYREEENGRGNFPPRFSGLQFPNYSSELNVNALELDDSALYLCASRRTGEDTQYFGPGTRLTVL.

The chain has TRBV2 and TRBJ2-7; D is possibly TRBD1 (6 bases). The V end was cut by 8 bases, the J end by 7 bases, with 15 bases between. Per germline, CDR1 SNHLY and CDR2 FYNNEI. The CDR3 extends over 12 amino acids. CDR3 bases: TGTGCCAGCGGAAAGGGGGTCGCGGAGCAGTACTTC. Protein: CASGKGVAEQYF.

This rearrangement joins TRBV19 to TRBJ1-5, with 9 bases identical to TRBD1. Germline V gives CDR1 LNHDA, CDR2 SQIVND (reference sequence). Trimming removed 11 bases from V and 0 bases from J; junction bases left unmatched: 5. The CDR3 sequence is 14 residues long. The CDR3 DNA follows: TGTGCCGTAAGACAGGGGGGTAGCAATCAGCCCCAGCATTTT. It specifies CAVRQGGSNQPQHF.

There are a few counts of this clone. The rearrangement uses TRBV5-1 and TRBJ1-3; 8 bases align to TRBD1. Germline V lookup: CDR1 SGHRS, CDR2 YFSETQ. CDR3 length: 15 residues. The trim removed 1 base at V and 4 bases at J, leaving 4 bases unmatched. The CDR3 DNA is TGCGCCAGCAGCTTGTCGGGACAGGTGGGAAACACCATATATTTT. This translates into CASSLSGQVGNTIYF.

This clone has more than one count but fewer than ten. The chain couples TRBV7-9 to TRBJ1-4; maybe TRBD1 (6 bases). This CDR3 spans 14 amino acids. The V and J ends lost 3 bases and 4 bases respectively, with 9 bases between them. The germline V gene encodes CDR1 SEHNR and CDR2 FQNEAQ (reference sequence). CDR3 amino acids: CASSFYRDNEKLFF. DNA of the CDR3: TGTGCCAGCAGCTTTTACAGGGATAATGAAAAACTGTTTTTT.

The rearrangement uses TRBV19 and TRBJ2-3; weak D call: TRBD1 (5 bases). In germline, CDR1 is LNHDA, CDR2 SQIVND (reference sequence). This CDR3 is 14 amino acids long. The V and J ends lost 7 bases and 2 bases respectively, with 13 bases between them. The CDR3 sequence is CASMKGIATDTQYF. The CDR3 DNA reads TGTGCCAGTATGAAGGGGATTGCCACAGATACGCAGTATTTT.

A few counts support this clone. This chain uses TRBV5-4 with TRBJ1-1, with D unresolved. V lost 0 bases and J 0 bases, leaving 9 bases between the germline ends. CDR3 length: 15 amino acids. CDR1 is SGHNT and CDR2 is YYREEE in the germline V gene (reference sequence). CDR3: CASSLERGLNTEAFF. In nucleotides, the CDR3 is TGTGCCAGCAGCTTGGAGCGCGGGTTGAACACTGAAGCTTTCTTT.

In this sample, this clone turned up once. V and J are TRBV30 and TRBJ1-1; 12 bases are a match to TRBD1. The junction had 13 bases not matched to a gene; V was cut back by 4 bases and J by 10 bases. The CDR3 sequence is 15 residues long. Germline lookup yields CDR1 GTSNPN and CDR2 SVGIG (reference sequence). The CDR3 sequence is CAWIKGGTGGAGAFF. The CDR3, as DNA: TGTGCCTGGATTAAAGGGGGGACAGGGGGCGCAGGAGCTTTCTTT.

The chain couples TRBV30 to TRBJ1-4; TRBD1 agrees at 9 bases. V dropped 2 bases and J dropped 8; count of bases not matched to a gene: 6. This CDR3 contains 14 residues. CDR1 is GTSNPN, CDR2 SVGIG, per germline (reference sequence). The CDR3: CAWSSGTGREKLFF. The CDR3 DNA sequence: TGTGCCTGGAGTTCCGGGACAGGGAGAGAAAAACTGTTTTTT.

The genes are TRBV6-5 and TRBJ2-1; D gene unclear. Trimming removed 5 bases at V and 4 bases at J, with 15 bases between. The CDR3 is made up of 15 amino acids. Germline V gene lookup returns CDR1 MNHEY and CDR2 SVGAGI. The CDR3: CASSLDMSLYNEQFF. The CDR3, as DNA: TGTGCCAGCAGTCTTGATATGTCCCTATACAATGAGCAGTTCTTC.

J is TRBJ1-1 and V is TRBV10-3, with D maybe TRBD1 (6 bases). Germline lookup yields CDR1 ENHRY and CDR2 SYGVKD. V was cut by 6 bases and J by 1 base, with 18 bases left in between. This CDR3 has 16 amino acids. The CDR3 reads CAISTGTNRENTEAFF. The CDR3 bases are TGTGCCATCAGCACCGGGACAAACAGGGAGAACACTGAAGCTTTCTTT.

The chain uses TRBV10-3 and TRBJ2-3, with D possibly being TRBD1 (5 bases). The V end was cut by 6 bases, the J end by 2 bases, with 9 bases between. The CDR3 covers 13 residues. Germline-derived CDR1 and CDR2 are ENHRY and SYGVKD. Here the CDR3 DNA reads TGTGCCATCAGCAGGGAAGTCACAGATACGCAGTATTTT. Its translation is CAISREVTDTQYF.

This clone was counted a few times. The chain combines TRBV7-2 with TRBJ2-1; 8 nucleotides agree with TRBD2. Germline assignment: CDR1 SGHTA and CDR2 FQGNSA. J was trimmed by 2 bases and V by 4 bases; bases with no gene match: 4. The CDR3 loop spans 15 amino acids. The CDR3 sequence is CASSSQRGPYNEQFF. The CDR3 DNA reads as TGTGCCAGCAGCTCTCAGCGGGGGCCCTACAATGAGCAGTTCTTC.

This sequence joins TRBV9 and TRBJ2-3, with 7 bases identical to TRBD2. The CDR3 covers 15 residues. From germline, CDR1 is SGDLS and CDR2 YYNGEE. J gave up 0 bases and V 4 bases, and 5 bases lay outside the gene matches. The CDR3 region is CASSSREGSTDTQYF. The DNA for the CDR3 is TGTGCCAGCAGCTCTAGGGAGGGAAGCACAGATACGCAGTATTTT.

The J gene is TRBJ2-1, the V gene TRBV6-6; 8 bases fit TRBD2. The germline gives CDR1 MNHNY, CDR2 SVGAGI (reference sequence). The CDR3 is 14 amino acids. Losses at the gene ends were 6 bases for V and 9 bases for J; bases not matched to a gene: 10. CDR3 in amino acids: CASSPGLAGVEQFF. The CDR3 DNA sequence: TGTGCCAGCAGCCCCGGGCTAGCGGGCGTTGAGCAGTTCTTC.

The chain combines TRBV19 with TRBJ1-5, with D unclear. Germline assignment: CDR1 LNHDA and CDR2 SQIVND (reference sequence). The CDR3 sequence is 15 residues long. V was clipped by 6 bases and J by 0 bases, with 12 bases between them. The chain's CDR3 is CASRQTGYSNQPQHF. The CDR3 DNA is TGTGCCAGTAGACAAACGGGTTATAGCAATCAGCCCCAGCATTTT. Looking up the rest from reference TRBV19 and TRBJ1-5 gives the full variable domain: DGGITQSPKYLFRKEGQNVTLSCEQNLNHDAMYWYRQDPGQGLRLIYYSQIVNDFQKGDIAEGYSVSREKKESFPLTVTSAQKNPTAFYLCASRQTGYSNQPQHFGDGTRLSIL.

The genes are TRBV7-2 and TRBJ1-1; 9 bases line up with TRBD1. This CDR3 region has 14 residues. Germline V CDR1 and CDR2: SGHTA, FQGNSA. V dropped 4 bases and J dropped 7; count of bases not matched to a gene: 7. As DNA, the CDR3 is TGTGCCAGCAGCTCCGGGACAGGGAATGTTGAAGCTTTCTTT. It specifies CASSSGTGNVEAFF.

The chain carries TRBV30 and TRBJ1-5, with D perhaps matching TRBD1 (6 bases). The CDR3 contains 16 residues. Trimming removed 1 base at V and 4 bases at J, with 17 bases between. Looked up from germline, CDR1 is GTSNPN and CDR2 is SVGIG (reference sequence). The CDR3 loop is CAWSAAWGGGNQPQHF. The DNA for the CDR3 is TGTGCCTGGAGTGCGGCTTGGGGAGGGGGGAATCAGCCCCAGCATTTT.

The chain is built from TRBV13 and TRBJ2-1, with 8 nucleotides matching TRBD1. V was clipped by 5 bases and J by 6 bases; unmatched bases: 15. The CDR3 has 17 amino acids. Germline loops: CDR1 PRHDT, CDR2 FYEKMQ (reference sequence). CDR3 amino acids: CASSLWETGGKVNEQFF. In nucleotides, the CDR3 is TGTGCCAGCAGCCTCTGGGAAACAGGGGGAAAGGTCAATGAGCAGTTCTTC. The full variable domain, rest sourced from reference TRBV13 and TRBJ2-1, is AAGVIQSPRHLIKEKRETATLKCYPIPRHDTVYWYQQGPGQDPQFLISFYEKMQSDKGSIPDRFSAQQFSDYHSELNMSSLELGDSALYFCASSLWETGGKVNEQFFGPGTRLTVL.

The chain joins TRBV7-7 to TRBJ1-4; D call uncertain. V was clipped by 5 bases and J by 3 bases, with 10 bases between them. The CDR3 loop spans 14 amino acids. CDR1 and CDR2 from the germline V gene are SSHAT and FNYEAQ (reference sequence). CDR3 in amino acids: CASSPTFSNEKLFF. The CDR3 bases are TGTGCCAGCAGCCCTACCTTCTCTAATGAAAAACTGTTTTTT. The variable domain in full, completed from reference TRBV7-7 and TRBJ1-4, reads GAGVSQSPRYKVTKRGQDVTLRCDPISSHATLYWYQQALGQGPEFLTYFNYEAQPDKSGLPSDRFSAERPEGSISTLTIQRTEQRDSAMYRCASSPTFSNEKLFFGSGTQLSVL.

In the case of this clone: At one boundary the junction diverges from the germline segment, which might be a read error. Here the CDR3 reads CASSSGLVINF. The CDR3 DNA sequence: TGTGCCAGCAGCTCGGGACTAGTCATTAACTTC. The chain combines TRBV7-2 with TRBJ2-5; 8 bases are shared with TRBD2. CDR3 length: 11 amino acids. The germline CDR1 and CDR2 sequences are SGHTA and FQGNSA.